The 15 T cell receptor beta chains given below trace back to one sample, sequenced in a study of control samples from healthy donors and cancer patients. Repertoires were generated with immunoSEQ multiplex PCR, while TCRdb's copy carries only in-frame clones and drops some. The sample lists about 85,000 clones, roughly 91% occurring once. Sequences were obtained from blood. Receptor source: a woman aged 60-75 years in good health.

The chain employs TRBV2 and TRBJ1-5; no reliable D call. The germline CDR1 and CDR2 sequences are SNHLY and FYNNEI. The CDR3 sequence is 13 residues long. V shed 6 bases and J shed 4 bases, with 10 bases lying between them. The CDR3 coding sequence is TGTGCCAGCAGATTCGTGGGGAATCAGCCCCAGCATTTT. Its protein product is CASRFVGNQPQHF.

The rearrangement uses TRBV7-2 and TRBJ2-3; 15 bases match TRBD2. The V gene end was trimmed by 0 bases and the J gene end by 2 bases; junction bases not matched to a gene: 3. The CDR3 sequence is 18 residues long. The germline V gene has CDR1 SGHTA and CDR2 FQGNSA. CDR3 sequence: CASSLAGLAGGPTDTQYF. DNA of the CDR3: TGTGCCAGCAGCTTAGCAGGACTAGCGGGAGGGCCCACAGATACGCAGTATTTT. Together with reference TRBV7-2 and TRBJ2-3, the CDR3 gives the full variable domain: GAGVSQSPSNKVTEKGKDVELRCDPISGHTALYWYRQSLGQGLEFLIYFQGNSAPDKSGLPSDRFSAERTGGSVSTLTIQRTQQEDSAVYLCASSLAGLAGGPTDTQYFGPGTRLTVL.

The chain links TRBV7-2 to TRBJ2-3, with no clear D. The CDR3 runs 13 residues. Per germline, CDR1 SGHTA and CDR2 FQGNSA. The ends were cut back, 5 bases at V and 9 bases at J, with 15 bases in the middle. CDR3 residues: CASSRLPGGTQYF. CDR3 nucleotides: TGTGCCAGCAGCCGACTCCCGGGTGGAACGCAGTATTTT.

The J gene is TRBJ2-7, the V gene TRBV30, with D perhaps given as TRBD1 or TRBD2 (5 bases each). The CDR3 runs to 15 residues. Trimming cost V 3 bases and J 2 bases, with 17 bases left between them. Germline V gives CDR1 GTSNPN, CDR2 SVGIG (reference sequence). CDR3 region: CAWSPRGGRAYEQYF. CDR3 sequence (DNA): TGTGCCTGGAGCCCCCGTGGGGGTAGGGCCTACGAGCAGTACTTC. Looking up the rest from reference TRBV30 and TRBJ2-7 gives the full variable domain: SQTIHQWPATLVQPVGSPLSLECTVEGTSNPNLYWYRQAAGRGLQLLFYSVGIGQISSEVPQNLSASRPQDRQFILSSKKLLLSDSGFYLCAWSPRGGRAYEQYFGPGTRLTVT.

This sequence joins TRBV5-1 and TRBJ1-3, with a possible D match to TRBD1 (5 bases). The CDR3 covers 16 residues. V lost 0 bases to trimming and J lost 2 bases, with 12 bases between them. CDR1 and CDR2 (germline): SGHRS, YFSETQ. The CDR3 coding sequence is TGCGCCAGCAGCTTGGGCCTGACAGTTGCTGGAAACACCATATATTTT. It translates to CASSLGLTVAGNTIYF.

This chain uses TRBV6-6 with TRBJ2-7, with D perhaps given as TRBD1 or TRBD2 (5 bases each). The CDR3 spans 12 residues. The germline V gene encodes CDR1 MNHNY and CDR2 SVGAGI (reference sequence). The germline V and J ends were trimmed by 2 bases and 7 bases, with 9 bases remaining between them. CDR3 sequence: CASSYGGGEQYF. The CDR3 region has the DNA TGTGCCAGCAGTTACGGGGGTGGGGAGCAGTACTTC.

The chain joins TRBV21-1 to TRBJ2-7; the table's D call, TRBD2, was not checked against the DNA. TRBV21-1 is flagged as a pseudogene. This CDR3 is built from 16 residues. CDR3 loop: CASTTPGGPPSYEQYF. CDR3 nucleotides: TGTGCCAGCACCACCCCGGGGGGTCCCCCTTCCTACGAGCAGTACTTC.

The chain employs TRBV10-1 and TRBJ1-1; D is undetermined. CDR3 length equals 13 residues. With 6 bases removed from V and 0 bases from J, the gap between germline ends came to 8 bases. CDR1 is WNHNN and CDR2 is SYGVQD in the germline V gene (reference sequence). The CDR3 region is CASSEDMNTEAFF. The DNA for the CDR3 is TGCGCCAGCAGCGAAGATATGAACACTGAAGCTTTCTTT.

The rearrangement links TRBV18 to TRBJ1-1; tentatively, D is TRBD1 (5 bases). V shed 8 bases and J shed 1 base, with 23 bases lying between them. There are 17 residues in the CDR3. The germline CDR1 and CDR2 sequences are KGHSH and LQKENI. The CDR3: CASTRDFQRASNTEAFF. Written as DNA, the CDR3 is TGTGCCAGCACTAGGGACTTCCAAAGGGCCTCGAACACTGAAGCTTTCTTT.

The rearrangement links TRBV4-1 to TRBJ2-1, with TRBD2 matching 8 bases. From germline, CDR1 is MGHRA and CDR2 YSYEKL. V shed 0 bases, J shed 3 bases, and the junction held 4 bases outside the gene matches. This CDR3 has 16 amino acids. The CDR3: CASSQELADLYNEQFF. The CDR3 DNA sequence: TGCGCCAGCAGCCAAGAACTAGCGGATCTCTACAATGAGCAGTTCTTC.

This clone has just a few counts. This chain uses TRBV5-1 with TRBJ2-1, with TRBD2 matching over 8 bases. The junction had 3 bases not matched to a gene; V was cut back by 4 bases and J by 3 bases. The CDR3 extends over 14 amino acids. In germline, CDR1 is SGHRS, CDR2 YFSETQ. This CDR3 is CASSVGLGYNEQFF. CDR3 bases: TGCGCCAGCAGCGTGGGACTAGGCTACAATGAGCAGTTCTTC.

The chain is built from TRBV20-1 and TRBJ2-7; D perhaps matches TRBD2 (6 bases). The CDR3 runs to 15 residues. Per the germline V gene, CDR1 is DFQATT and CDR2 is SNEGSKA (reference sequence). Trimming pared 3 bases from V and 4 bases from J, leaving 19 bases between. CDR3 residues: CSASPSAPPRYEQYF. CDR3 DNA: TGCAGTGCTAGTCCTAGCGCTCCCCCACGTTACGAGCAGTACTTC.

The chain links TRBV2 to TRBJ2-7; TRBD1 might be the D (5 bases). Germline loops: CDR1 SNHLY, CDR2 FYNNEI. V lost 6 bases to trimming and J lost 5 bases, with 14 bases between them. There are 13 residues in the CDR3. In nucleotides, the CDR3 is TGTGCCAGCAGGTGGCAAGAAGGGGACGAGCAGTACTTC. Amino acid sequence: CASRWQEGDEQYF.

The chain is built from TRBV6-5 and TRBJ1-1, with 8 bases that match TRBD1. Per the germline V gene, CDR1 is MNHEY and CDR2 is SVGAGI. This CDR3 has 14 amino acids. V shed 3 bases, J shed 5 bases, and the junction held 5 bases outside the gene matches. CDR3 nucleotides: TGTGCCAGCAGTTATCAGGGGGCGCGGACTGAAGCTTTCTTT. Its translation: CASSYQGARTEAFF.

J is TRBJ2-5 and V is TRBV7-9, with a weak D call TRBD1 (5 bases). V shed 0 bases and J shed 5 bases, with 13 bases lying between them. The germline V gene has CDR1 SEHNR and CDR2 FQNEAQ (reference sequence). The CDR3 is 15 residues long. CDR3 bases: TGTGCCAGCAGCTTAGCGACGGGCAGGGTGGAGACCCAGTACTTC. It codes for CASSLATGRVETQYF.